This T cell receptor beta chain stems from a study of blood T cell repertoires in COVID-19. Study details: Samples taken during acute and convalescent COVID-19 were collected in the United States, Italy and Spain.

Study processing details: Reference gene primer amplification gave nucleated cell count estimates. Produced via immunoSEQ multiplex PCR; TCRdb's table is partial and in-frame only. Clone size and V and J calls were adopted from that table, with D and trimming inferred from the DNA. The sample lists about 49,000 clones, 81% occurring once. The V end lost 2 bases, the J end lost 3 bases, and 11 bases lay between the germline ends. Per the germline V gene, CDR1 is SGHTA and CDR2 is FQGTGA. This CDR3 has 14 amino acids. Sequenced input: peripheral blood. The chain carries TRBV7-3 and TRBJ2-7, with D possibly matching TRBD2 (6 bases). The clonotype comes from a woman of 80 years or more with COVID-19, enrolled during active disease. In DNA form, the CDR3 reads TGTGCCAGCAGCTTAGGCCCCGGGAGCTACGAGCAGTACTTC. Its translation is CASSLGPGSYEQYF.